This is a list of T cell receptor beta chains from one sample in a study of shared clonotypes between healthy human individuals. Measured with immunoSEQ multiplex PCR; TCRdb has only the in-frame clones, and not every one. The table includes about 2.1 million clones, around 93% detected once. The sequencing input was naive CD8+ T cells from PBMCs. The receptor set was obtained from a man aged 18 to 29 in good health. Some clones in this sample may be carry-over from other donors' samples. Both conserved end residues are part of each CDR3. The D gene is left open where the match is weak. Clone size, where shown, is once, few, many, or a class for clones that have expanded.

J gene | clone size | D gene | V gene | CDR3 DNA | CDR3 protein
TRBJ1-2 | - | - | TRBV27 | TGTGCCAGCTCTATAACGGGGAGCTGGGCGAATGGCTACACCTTC | CASSITGSWANGYTF
TRBJ2-1 | - | TRBD2 | TRBV10-3 | TGTGCCATCGGGACTAGCGGGAGGTTGAAAGGCTACAATGAGCAGTTCTTC | CAIGTSGRLKGYNEQFF
TRBJ2-1 | - | TRBD2 | TRBV9 | TGTGCCAGCAGCGCAGCCGGGACTAGCGGGAATAGATTTGAGCAGTTCTTC | CASSAAGTSGNRFEQFF
TRBJ2-7 | - | TRBD1 | TRBV10-3 | TGTGCCATCAGACCCGGGACAGACTACGAGCAGTACTTC | CAIRPGTDYEQYF
TRBJ2-7 | once | TRBD2 | TRBV4-2 | TGTGCCAGCAGCCAAGTACTAGCGCAGCACTACGAGCAGTACTTC | CASSQVLAQHYEQYF
TRBJ2-7 | - | TRBD1 | TRBV30 | TGTGCCTGGAGCCATCCGGGACAGGGTCCCAACGAGCAGTACTTC | CAWSHPGQGPNEQYF
TRBJ1-4 | - | - | TRBV7-9 | TGTGCCAGCAGCTTAGGGACAGACGAAAAACTGTTTTTT | CASSLGTDEKLFF
TRBJ2-7 | - | - | TRBV5-1 | TGCGCCAGCGCTTGGTCAGGCAGCTCCTACGAGCAGTACTTC | CASAWSGSSYEQYF
TRBJ1-5 | - | - | TRBV7-9 | TGTGCCAGCAGCCCGGGGGCGGGGCGCCAGCCCCAGCATTTT | CASSPGAGRQPQHF
TRBJ1-2 | - | - | TRBV5-4 | TGTGCCAGCAGCTTGTCGCAGATTTCGTATGGCTACACCTTC | CASSLSQISYGYTF
TRBJ1-1 | - | - | TRBV10-1 | TGCGCCAGCAGTGAGACCAGGAACACTGAAGCTTTCTTT | CASSETRNTEAFF
TRBJ1-5 | - | TRBD1 | TRBV7-8 | TGTGCCAGCAGAAATACAGGGGGTCCTCTCCTTCAGCCCCAGCATTTT | CASRNTGGPLLQPQHF
TRBJ1-2 | - | - | TRBV9 | TGTGCCAGCAGCGTAGGGGGCTATGGCTACACCTTC | CASSVGGYGYTF
TRBJ2-7 | - | - | TRBV19 | TGTGCCAGTAGTATAGTACGAAGCAACCACGAGCAGTACTTC | CASSIVRSNHEQYF
TRBJ2-7 | once | - | TRBV27 | TGTGCCAGCAGTTTCGGACCCTACATCGAGCAGTACTTC | CASSFGPYIEQYF
TRBJ1-2 | - | TRBD1 | TRBV6-1 | TGTGCCAGCAGTGAAGCAGGACAGGGGGCAAAGGGCTACACCTTC | CASSEAGQGAKGYTF
TRBJ2-3 | - | - | TRBV7-9 | TGTGCCAGCAGCTTAATTCCGGCGGGGAGAGGCACAGATACGCAGTATTTT | CASSLIPAGRGTDTQYF
TRBJ2-2 | - | TRBD2 | TRBV2 | TGTGCCAGCAGTGAAGGATGGCTAGCGGGAGGCCAACCCCAGTCCTGGGAGCTGTTTTTT | CASSEGWLAGGQPQSWELFF
TRBJ1-5 | - | - | TRBV25-1 | TGTGCCAGCAGTGAGTTTGAGGGTTTCAATCAGCCCCAGCATTTT | CASSEFEGFNQPQHF
TRBJ2-5 | - | - | TRBV7-9 | TGTGCCAGCAGCTTAGATAGTCTGGCGAGCGAAGAGACCCAGTACTTC | CASSLDSLASEETQYF
TRBJ2-7 | - | - | TRBV6-6 | TGTGCCAGCATCAAGGGAAGGGGCGTAGACGAGCAGTACTTC | CASIKGRGVDEQYF
TRBJ1-2 | - | - | TRBV7-5 | TGTGCCAGCAGCCCACAGGGGGCTGGTGGCTACACCTTC | CASSPQGAGGYTF
TRBJ1-2 | - | - | TRBV10-3 | TGTGCCATCACCACGGACAGTAGCTATGGCTACACCTTC | CAITTDSSYGYTF
TRBJ1-1 | - | - | TRBV6-5 | TGTGCCAGCAGTTACACAGGAGAAGCTTTCTTT | CASSYTGEAFF
TRBJ1-5 | - | - | TRBV27 | TGTGCCAGCGGATCGCTGGGGGGGGAACAGCCCCAGCATTTT | CASGSLGGEQPQHF
TRBJ2-5 | - | TRBD1 | TRBV27 | TGTGCCAGCAGGATACGGGACAGGGGGCTAGAGACCCAGTACTTC | CASRIRDRGLETQYF
TRBJ2-7 | - | - | TRBV21-1 | TGTGCCAGCAGCAAATGGGGGGGGCTGGCAACCTACGAGCAGTACTTC | CASSKWGGLATYEQYF
TRBJ2-1 | - | TRBD2 | TRBV4-2 | TGTGCCAGCAGCCAAGACATTAAGGCTAGCGGGATCGGAGAGCAGTTCTTC | CASSQDIKASGIGEQFF
TRBJ2-1 | - | - | TRBV9 | TGTGCCAGCAGCGTAGGTCAGGGGGGCTATGAGCAGTTCTTC | CASSVGQGGYEQFF
TRBJ2-3 | once | - | TRBV10-3 | TGTGCCATCAGTGAATCCCCAGATACGCAGTATTTT | CAISESPDTQYF
TRBJ2-2 | once | TRBD1 | TRBV5-6 | TGTGCCAGCAGCCGCGGACAGGGCCGAACCGGGGAGCTGTTTTTT | CASSRGQGRTGELFF
TRBJ2-3 | once | - | TRBV4-3 | TGCGCCAGCAGCCAAAAAGGGACAGATACGCAGTATTTT | CASSQKGTDTQYF
TRBJ1-5 | - | - | TRBV6-5 | TGTGCCAGCAGTTACGGACAGAATAGCAATCAGCCCCAGCATTTT | CASSYGQNSNQPQHF